This TCR beta chain was identified during a study of cytomegalovirus exposure and HLA in healthy donors (dated by TCRdb to the late 2010s). In terms of the full investigation: A later analysis indicated that the 95 to 150 validation repertoires were generated on the platform also employed for the 666 repertoires of the first cohort. To predict cytomegalovirus infection status, the study brought together high-throughput TCR immunosequencing, statistical association of individual TCRs with disease status, and machine learning. The study was designed to test whether signatures of past pathogen exposure could be identified by cataloging public T cell receptors. Along with the approximately 620-subject first cohort, a separate validation cohort of around 120 different subjects was used. What the authors observed across the whole study: Across donors, most TCR sequences were observed very rarely, whereas some public TCRs were present in many individuals. A later analysis found that TCRs clustered in the first cohort also tended to co-occur in the approximately 120 validation repertoires, with 90% to 95% of cluster scores above 0. The authors suggested that the approach could potentially be generalized to other disease states and immunological phenotypes. A few of the identified cytomegalovirus-associated TCR beta chains were confirmed in vitro to be specific for cytomegalovirus antigens. The validation cohort had no HLA typing available for a later analysis, so co-occurrence within that cohort was assessed over all 120 or so repertoires. A total of some 180 TCR beta chains were listed by the study as associated with cytomegalovirus. The classifier was reported to diagnose cytomegalovirus status with high specificity and sensitivity in both the original cohort and the validation cohort.

Turning to this clone: Its antigen remains unidentified. No per-base quality is available; no much larger clone lies one base away.

Preparation of the library involved the immunoSEQ multiplex PCR assay. On the authors' methods: A statistical classification framework was built for diagnosing cytomegalovirus status from the catalog of TCR beta chain sequences. TCRdb mirrors the immuneACCESS table, restricted to in-frame sequences. Some clones are absent from its copies; in checked studies, under half trace to an unresolved V gene, and the reason for the others is unknown. Clonal size and the V and J genes are those of that table, whereas D and trimming came from the DNA. For this sample the table gives over 200,000 clones, of which approximately 87% were detected only once. Clones ranked in the top ten supply 4.5% to 6% of the sample. Separate from the approximately 700-subject first cohort, the validation cohort of roughly 110 subjects was the group to which the donors belonged. The cysteine opens and the phenylalanine closes a CDR3 of 13 amino acids. Only the CDR3 part of the read is kept: 39 bases, read in frame from the first base. The trim is 4 bases for V and 3 bases for J, with a gap of 10 bases between the germline ends. The CDR1 and CDR2 encoded by the germline V gene (reference sequence) are LNHNV and YYDKDF.

Recombination joined TRBV15 with TRBJ2-7; TRBD1 could be the D gene, as 6 bases match. The sequenced material came from PBMCs. The origin of this receptor is a woman under 30 in good health and CMV-seronegative. The nucleotide sequence is given as TGTGCCACCAGCAAGCGACAGGACTACGAGCAGTACTTC. Its product reads: CATSKRQDYEQYF.